Below are 24 T cell receptor beta chains sequenced from a single sample in a study of blood T cells in healthy people across ages. The second PCR ran roughly 7 to 12 cycles with a sample-barcoded 5' primer and J-beta primers. TCRdb re-derived calls from the 5' RACE reads in MiXCR, one entry per CDR3 protein. The data show about 780,000 distinct CDR3 sequences, with 35% to 60% seen just once and 15% to 20% held by the top ten. Sequencing was done on a sample of blood. The source of these receptors is a man older than 75 in good health.

The chain combines TRBV30 with TRBJ2-1; TRBD2 aligns across 7 bases. Per the germline V gene, CDR1 is GTSNPN and CDR2 is SVGIG (reference sequence). The CDR3 contains 14 residues. Losses at the gene ends were 4 bases for V and 5 bases for J; bases not matched to a gene: 8. CDR3 region: CAWNGEGSHNEQFF. Here the CDR3 DNA reads TGTGCCTGGAATGGGGAGGGGAGCCACAATGAGCAGTTCTTC.

The chain employs TRBV20-1 and TRBJ2-7; 8 nucleotides match TRBD1. The J call may be mistaken, given a closer DNA end match to TRBJ2-1. CDR1 is DFQATT, CDR2 SNEGSKA, per germline (reference sequence). The CDR3 spans 14 residues. This chain's CDR3 is CSARETGQGYEQFF. CDR3 in DNA: TGCAGTGCTAGAGAGACAGGACAGGGCTACGAGCAGTTCTTC.

This clonotype was counted once. The chain uses TRBV2 and TRBJ1-4; TRBD1 matches 7 bases. Unmatched junction bases numbered 13, after V lost 7 bases and J lost 2 bases. Per germline, CDR1 SNHLY and CDR2 FYNNEI. The CDR3 has 17 amino acids. This CDR3 reads CASNRQGLGGTNEKLFF. CDR3 bases: TGTGCCAGCAACCGACAGGGCCTCGGCGGGACTAATGAAAAACTGTTTTTT.

The chain uses TRBV29-1 and TRBJ1-1; 8 positions match TRBD1. Per the germline V gene, CDR1 is SQVTM and CDR2 is ANQGSEA. The CDR3 length is 13 residues. CDR3 sequence (DNA): TGCAGGGCTACAAAGACAGGGGAAGCTGAAGCTTTCTTT. Translating gives CRATKTGEAEAFF.

This clonotype was detected a few times. This chain connects TRBV20-1 to TRBJ1-4; the D gene is possibly TRBD1 (6 bases). V lost 5 bases to trimming and J lost 8 bases, with 12 bases between them. CDR3 length: 12 amino acids. The germline CDR1 and CDR2 sequences are DFQATT and SNEGSKA (reference sequence). The CDR3 here is CSARGGEEKLFF. CDR3 DNA: TGCAGTGCTCGAGGGGGTGAAGAAAAACTGTTTTTT.

Note on this clonotype: Relative to the germline gene, one junction end is altered; a read error may explain this. V is TRBV19 and J is TRBJ1-1; TRBD1 agrees at 9 bases. In germline, CDR1 is LNHDA, CDR2 SQIVND (reference sequence). CDR3 length: 15 residues. CDR3 nucleotide sequence: TGTGCCAGTAGTGGGACAGGGTCGTCGGCCACTGAAACTTTCTTT. This encodes CASSGTGSSATETFF.

The chain recombines TRBV28 with TRBJ1-2, with 7 bases aligning to TRBD1. Germline V gene sequence: CDR1 MDHEN, CDR2 SYDVKM. There are 14 residues in the CDR3. J lost 8 bases, V lost 7 bases, and 13 bases had no gene match. CDR3 coding DNA: TGTGCCAGCACCCTCGACAGGGTCCTTCGGGGCTACACCTTC. It is translated as CASTLDRVLRGYTF.

The rearrangement joins TRBV12-3 or TRBV12-4 to TRBJ2-7; D possibly corresponds to TRBD2 (5 bases). There are 14 residues in the CDR3. V dropped 5 bases and J dropped 3 bases, with 14 bases sitting between them. The CDR3 loop reads CASSRASAGYEQYF. DNA for the CDR3: TGTGCCAGCAGTCGGGCCTCGGCGGGCTACGAGCAGTACTTC.

J is TRBJ2-5 and V is TRBV20-1; 8 nucleotides agree with TRBD1. Germline V gives CDR1 DFQATT, CDR2 SNEGSKA (reference sequence). V lost 3 bases, J lost 4 bases, and 4 bases stayed unmatched. The CDR3 has 13 amino acids. The CDR3 nucleotides read TGCAGTGCTAGTGTGACAGGGGTAGAGACCCAGTACTTC. This translates into CSASVTGVETQYF.

This clonotype has a handful of counts. The rearrangement joins TRBV6-2 or TRBV6-3 to TRBJ2-5, with 9 bases that match TRBD2. CDR1 is MNHEY and CDR2 is SVGEGT in the germline V gene. This CDR3 is 16 amino acids long. V dropped 6 bases and J dropped 5; count of bases not matched to a gene: 13. CDR3 DNA: TGTGCCAGCAGCCCCGCCTCAGCTAGCGGGATGGAGACCCAGTACTTC. Protein sequence: CASSPASASGMETQYF.

This clonotype was counted only a few times. The J gene is TRBJ2-1, the V gene TRBV5-1, with a tentative D call TRBD2 (5 bases). Germline V gene data show CDR1 as SGHRS and CDR2 as YFSETQ. This CDR3 has 14 amino acids. Trimming shortened V by 1 base and J by 6 bases, and 11 bases separated the two germline ends. CDR3 in amino acids: CASSLLSSLNEQFF. The CDR3 nucleotides read TGCGCCAGCAGCTTGTTGTCTAGCCTCAATGAGCAGTTCTTC.

The chain joins TRBV11-1 to TRBJ2-1; possibly TRBD2 for D (5 bases). The CDR3 extends over 14 amino acids. CDR1 and CDR2 from the germline V gene are SGHAT and FQDESV (reference sequence). With 0 bases removed from V and 6 bases from J, the gap between germline ends came to 9 bases. The CDR3: CASSLAWEPNEQFF. CDR3 in DNA: TGTGCCAGCAGCTTAGCGTGGGAGCCCAATGAGCAGTTCTTC. Looking up the rest from reference TRBV11-1 and TRBJ2-1 gives the full variable domain: EAEVAQSPRYKITEKSQAVAFWCDPISGHATLYWYRQILGQGPELLVQFQDESVVDDSQLPKDRFSAERLKGVDSTLKIQPAELGDSAMYLCASSLAWEPNEQFFGPGTRLTVL.

As concerns this clonotype: Being one base from a much bigger clone, this may be a read error. V and J are TRBV29-1 and TRBJ2-1; 7 positions agree with TRBD2. Gene TRBJ2-7 matches the end of the DNA better, so the J call may be wrong. The CDR3 loop spans 15 amino acids. CDR1 is SQVTM and CDR2 is ANQGSEA in the germline V gene. The CDR3 is CSVEKGSGPLNEQYF. DNA for the CDR3: TGCAGCGTTGAAAAGGGTAGCGGGCCCCTCAATGAGCAGTACTTC.

V gene TRBV9 combines with J gene TRBJ2-1; 14 bases agree with TRBD2. Per germline, CDR1 SGDLS and CDR2 YYNGEE. The length of the CDR3 is 16 residues. With V trimmed by 4 bases and J by 8 bases, 8 bases remained unmatched. In DNA, the CDR3 is TGTGCCAGCAGCCAAAGGGTGACTAGCGGGAGGGATGAGCAGTTCTTC. Protein sequence: CASSQRVTSGRDEQFF.

This clonotype was seen ten or more times. V usage is TRBV5-1 and J usage is TRBJ2-7; 7 bases fit TRBD2. J was trimmed by 10 bases and V by 3 bases; bases with no gene match: 7. The V gene's germline CDR1 is SGHRS and CDR2 YFSETQ. This CDR3 has 12 residues. The DNA of the CDR3 is TGCGCCAGCAGCTCCAGCGGGGAGTTCCAGTACTTC. Protein: CASSSSGEFQYF.

This clonotype was counted at least ten times. V gene TRBV29-1 combines with J gene TRBJ2-1; D is perhaps TRBD1 (6 bases). Trimming shortened V by 3 bases and J by 4 bases, and 13 bases separated the two germline ends. The length of the CDR3 is 14 residues. Germline values: CDR1 SQVTM, CDR2 ANQGSEA. In nucleotides, the CDR3 is TGCAGCGTTGATGGGCAGGGGACGTACAATGAGCAGTTCTTC. The encoded protein is CSVDGQGTYNEQFF.

This clonotype was counted only a few times. V is TRBV14 and J is TRBJ2-4, with a weak D call TRBD1 (6 bases). The DNA end favors TRBJ2-5, so the J call may be wrong. CDR3 length: 14 residues. CDR1 and CDR2 from the germline V gene are SGHDN and FVKESK. CDR3 loop: CASSSGTPKETQYF. The CDR3, as DNA: TGTGCCAGCAGCTCCGGGACACCGAAAGAGACCCAGTACTTC.

The sample holds a few counts of this clonotype. The rearrangement joins TRBV27 to TRBJ2-1, with D possibly matching TRBD1 (6 bases). The CDR3 sequence is 17 residues long. Deletions cut 1 base from V and 4 bases from J, with 17 bases between. Germline V gives CDR1 MNHEY, CDR2 SMNVEV (reference sequence). This CDR3 reads CASSLFYGQSSYNEQFF. CDR3 DNA sequence: TGTGCCAGCAGTTTATTTTATGGACAGTCTTCTTACAATGAGCAGTTCTTC.

The chain employs TRBV28 and TRBJ2-3, with 9 bases that match TRBD2. The CDR3 is made up of 14 amino acids. Germline V gene sequence: CDR1 MDHEN, CDR2 SYDVKM. With 4 bases clipped from V and 4 bases from J, the junction kept 3 bases outside the gene matches. The chain's CDR3 is CASSSRLAADTQYF. The CDR3 DNA is TGTGCCAGCAGTTCTCGACTAGCGGCAGATACGCAGTATTTT. The full variable domain, completed using reference TRBV28 and TRBJ2-3, is DVKVTQSSRYLVKRTGEKVFLECVQDMDHENMFWYRQDPGLGLRLIYFSYDVKMKEKGDIPEGYSVSREKKERFSLILESASTNQTSMYLCASSSRLAADTQYFGPGTRLTVL.

Turning to this clonotype: This may arise from a read error, as a much more abundant clone is one base away. The chain links TRBV20-1 to TRBJ2-7; D possibly matches TRBD1 or TRBD2 (5 bases each). CDR3 length: 14 amino acids. Germline lookup yields CDR1 DFQATT and CDR2 SNEGSKA (reference sequence). This chain's CDR3 is CGARDPAGSHEQYF. CDR3 DNA: TGCGGTGCTAGAGATCCCGCAGGGAGCCACGAGCAGTACTTC.

This chain joins TRBV11-2 and TRBJ2-1, with D perhaps TRBD1 (6 bases). From germline, CDR1 is SGHAT and CDR2 FQNNGV. The CDR3 covers 16 residues. Trimming removed 8 bases from V and 0 bases from J, with 17 bases in between. CDR3 loop: CASANGQLSSYNEQFF. The CDR3 DNA reads as TGTGCCAGCGCCAACGGACAGTTAAGCTCCTACAATGAGCAGTTCTTC. The variable domain in full, completed from reference TRBV11-2 and TRBJ2-1, reads EAGVAQSPRYKIIEKRQSVAFWCNPISGHATLYWYQQILGQGPKLLIQFQNNGVVDDSQLPKDRFSAERLKGVDSTLKIQPAKLEDSAVYLCASANGQLSSYNEQFFGPGTRLTVL.

V gene TRBV2 combines with J gene TRBJ1-2; tentative D call: TRBD1 (5 bases). The CDR3 loop spans 15 amino acids. V was pared by 5 bases and J by 1 base, with 14 bases between. The germline V gene encodes CDR1 SNHLY and CDR2 FYNNEI. CDR3: CASSRGAGDNYGYTF. The CDR3, as DNA: TGTGCCAGCAGTCGAGGGGCAGGAGATAACTATGGCTACACCTTC.

In this sample, this clonotype turned up once. The chain employs TRBV5-5 and TRBJ1-1, with D perhaps TRBD1 (6 bases). This CDR3 is 12 amino acids long. Trimming removed 4 bases at V and 8 bases at J, with 12 bases between. CDR1 SGHKS and CDR2 YYEKEE come from the germline V gene (reference sequence). The CDR3 sequence: CASSLGTNEAFF. DNA for the CDR3: TGTGCCAGCAGCCTGGGGACAAACGAAGCTTTCTTT.

The rearrangement joins TRBV4-3 to TRBJ2-3; TRBD2 matches 7 bases. The germline V gene has CDR1 LGHNA and CDR2 YSLEER. The CDR3 has 16 residues. J gave up 4 bases and V 0 bases, and 7 bases lay outside the gene matches. The DNA of the CDR3 is TGCGCCAGCAGCCAAGAAATGGCGGGAGACGCAGATACGCAGTATTTT. Its protein is CASSQEMAGDADTQYF.